The 23 T cell receptor beta chains presented below share a single source sample, sequenced in a study of blood T cell repertoires in COVID-19. The assay was immunoSEQ multiplex PCR, and TCRdb's table has in-frame clones only and misses some. The repertoire holds about 240,000 clones, with 88% as singletons. The sequencing sample was made of peripheral blood. The receptors come from a woman between 35 and 50 years old who had recovered from COVID-19.

The chain uses TRBV24-1 and TRBJ1-3; 11 bases align to TRBD1. J gave up 2 bases and V 4 bases, and 15 bases lay outside the gene matches. This CDR3 spans 20 amino acids. Germline V CDR1 and CDR2: KGHDR, SFDVKD. This CDR3 is CATSDPPPGQGGITGNTIYF. The CDR3 nucleotides are TGTGCCACCAGTGACCCACCTCCGGGACAGGGGGGTATAACTGGAAACACCATATATTTT.

The chain is built from TRBV18 and TRBJ1-5; no reliable D call. The germline CDR1 and CDR2 sequences are KGHSH and LQKENI. V lost 2 bases to trimming and J lost 0 bases, with 8 bases between them. The CDR3 extends over 15 amino acids. CDR3 nucleotides: TGTGCCAGCTCACCAACCGGGAATAGCAATCAGCCCCAGCATTTT. It yields the protein CASSPTGNSNQPQHF. Filled out from reference TRBV18 and TRBJ1-5, the complete variable domain reads NAGVMQNPRHLVRRRGQEARLRCSPMKGHSHVYWYRQLPEEGLKFMVYLQKENIIDESGMPKERFSAEFPKEGPSILRIQQVVRGDSAAYFCASSPTGNSNQPQHFGDGTRLSIL.

The gene calls are TRBV19 and TRBJ2-2, with TRBD2 matching over 7 bases. CDR3 length: 16 amino acids. Germline trimming cut 5 bases from V and 6 bases from J; bases unmatched to any gene: 12. Germline V gene data show CDR1 as LNHDA and CDR2 as SQIVND (reference sequence). Here the CDR3 DNA reads TGTGCCAGTAGTTTGCGGCGGGAGTATGTAGCCGGGGAGCTGTTTTTT. Its protein product is CASSLRREYVAGELFF.

V is TRBV6-5 and J is TRBJ2-6; D remains ambiguous. Trimming pared 5 bases from V and 12 bases from J, leaving 8 bases between. The CDR3 has 11 amino acids. The germline V gene encodes CDR1 MNHEY and CDR2 SVGAGI. The CDR3 loop is CASSPSRVLTF. The CDR3, as DNA: TGTGCCAGCAGTCCCTCCCGCGTCCTGACTTTC.

This chain connects TRBV18 to TRBJ2-7, with TRBD2 matching 9 bases. The CDR3 spans 17 residues. J gave up 3 bases and V 3 bases, and 12 bases lay outside the gene matches. Germline V lookup: CDR1 KGHSH, CDR2 LQKENI. This CDR3 is CASSPPLAGEGVYEQYF. The CDR3 DNA sequence: TGTGCCAGCTCACCTCCCTTAGCGGGAGAGGGGGTCTACGAGCAGTACTTC.

V and J are TRBV7-2 and TRBJ2-5; the D gene is possibly TRBD2 (7 bases). In germline, CDR1 is SGHTA, CDR2 FQGNSA. The CDR3 totals 16 residues. The ends were cut back, 5 bases at V and 4 bases at J, with 20 bases in the middle. CDR3 sequence: CASSTRGLGGAETQYF. The CDR3, as DNA: TGTGCCAGCAGCACCCGGGGCCTAGGGGGGGCAGAGACCCAGTACTTC.

This rearrangement joins TRBV4-1 to TRBJ1-1, with D possibly being TRBD1 (6 bases). This CDR3 has 15 residues. Looked up from germline, CDR1 is MGHRA and CDR2 is YSYEKL. Trimming pared 4 bases from V and 4 bases from J, leaving 16 bases between. CDR3 sequence: CASSLPGEGGTEAFF. CDR3 DNA sequence: TGCGCCAGCAGCCTCCCCGGGGAGGGGGGCACTGAAGCTTTCTTT.

The rearrangement uses TRBV7-2 and TRBJ2-4, with 8 bases identical to TRBD2. The CDR3 covers 15 residues. V was clipped by 2 bases and J by 1 base; unmatched bases: 1. In germline, CDR1 is SGHTA, CDR2 FQGNSA. The CDR3 sequence: CASSLPGGAKNIQYF. CDR3 DNA sequence: TGTGCCAGCAGCTTACCGGGAGGGGCCAAAAACATTCAGTACTTC.

The chain recombines TRBV3-1 (or the pseudogene TRBV3-2) with TRBJ2-3; 11 bases fit TRBD2. Losses at the gene ends were 10 bases for V and 2 bases for J; bases not matched to a gene: 8. This CDR3 comprises 15 residues. From germline, CDR1 is LGHDT and CDR2 YNNKEL (reference sequence). CDR3 nucleotides: TGTGCCACAGCGACTAGCGGGATGAACACAGATACGCAGTATTTT. Residues: CATATSGMNTDTQYF.

This sequence joins TRBV10-3 and TRBJ2-7; 9 bases are a match to TRBD2. V shed 0 bases and J 6 bases; nucleotides not matched to a gene: 9. The CDR3 spans 16 residues. Germline V gives CDR1 ENHRY, CDR2 SYGVKD. This CDR3 is CAISESGVAGVFEQYF. In DNA form, the CDR3 reads TGTGCCATCAGTGAGTCGGGGGTAGCGGGAGTCTTCGAGCAGTACTTC.

This sequence joins TRBV7-2 and TRBJ2-1; 7 bases agree with TRBD2. Germline loops: CDR1 SGHTA, CDR2 FQGNSA. After removal of 1 base from V and 6 bases from J, the junction contained 3 bases not matched to a gene. The length of the CDR3 is 14 residues. The CDR3 loop is CASSLGLAVNEQFF. The CDR3 nucleotides read TGTGCCAGCAGCTTAGGGCTAGCGGTCAATGAGCAGTTCTTC. The full variable domain, in which reference TRBV7-2 and TRBJ2-1 provide the parts outside the CDR3, is GAGVSQSPSNKVTEKGKDVELRCDPISGHTALYWYRQSLGQGLEFLIYFQGNSAPDKSGLPSDRFSAERTGGSVSTLTIQRTQQEDSAVYLCASSLGLAVNEQFFGPGTRLTVL.

The rearrangement uses TRBV19 and TRBJ2-7; 13 positions match TRBD2. Germline V CDR1 and CDR2: LNHDA, SQIVND (reference sequence). Trimming took 1 base from V and 6 from J; bases not matched to a gene: 3. The CDR3 runs to 15 residues. The CDR3 region is CASSIAGLAGVEQYF. CDR3 in DNA: TGTGCCAGTAGTATAGCTGGACTAGCGGGAGTCGAGCAGTACTTC.

This chain uses TRBV4-3 with TRBJ2-3; 9 bases match TRBD2. V lost 4 bases, J lost 2 bases, and 13 bases stayed unmatched. The CDR3 totals 18 residues. The V gene's germline CDR1 is LGHNA and CDR2 YSLEER. CDR3 protein: CASSPTIGLAGPTDTQYF. CDR3 DNA sequence: TGCGCCAGCAGCCCCACGATCGGGCTAGCGGGACCCACAGATACGCAGTATTTT.

V usage is TRBV5-1 and J usage is TRBJ2-2, with 14 positions matching TRBD2. Germline V gives CDR1 SGHRS, CDR2 YFSETQ. With 0 bases clipped from V and 3 bases from J, the junction kept 7 bases outside the gene matches. The CDR3 sequence is 19 residues long. The CDR3 nucleotides are TGCGCCAGCAGCTTGGGGCCCTCGGGACTAGCGGGAGACACCGGGGAGCTGTTTTTT. Translated: CASSLGPSGLAGDTGELFF.

V usage is TRBV5-1 and J usage is TRBJ2-2, with D uncertain. The ends were cut back, 0 bases at V and 1 base at J, with 4 bases in the middle. This CDR3 spans 14 amino acids. Germline V gene lookup returns CDR1 SGHRS and CDR2 YFSETQ. The CDR3 nucleotides read TGCGCCAGCAGCTTGGATCTGAACACCGGGGAGCTGTTTTTT. Encoded protein: CASSLDLNTGELFF.

This rearrangement joins TRBV13 to TRBJ2-5, with 10 nucleotides matching TRBD2. CDR3 length equals 15 residues. CDR1 and CDR2 (germline): PRHDT, FYEKMQ (reference sequence). The ends lost 5 bases at V and 0 bases at J; junction bases unmatched: 3. The CDR3 DNA reads TGTGCCAGCAGCCGAGCGGGAGGGTACCAAGAGACCCAGTACTTC. Translation gives CASSRAGGYQETQYF. Supplemented by reference TRBV13 and TRBJ2-5, the full variable domain reads AAGVIQSPRHLIKEKRETATLKCYPIPRHDTVYWYQQGPGQDPQFLISFYEKMQSDKGSIPDRFSAQQFSDYHSELNMSSLELGDSALYFCASSRAGGYQETQYFGPGTRLLVL.

The chain is built from TRBV5-1 and TRBJ1-1; D remains unclear. The length of the CDR3 is 15 residues. Between the trimmed V and J ends, which lost 0 bases and 0 bases, there was a span of 9 bases. Germline V gene sequence: CDR1 SGHRS, CDR2 YFSETQ. The CDR3 reads CASSLGRAVNTEAFF. The CDR3 coding sequence is TGCGCCAGCAGCTTGGGCCGTGCGGTGAACACTGAAGCTTTCTTT.

This clone appeared a single time. This rearrangement joins TRBV4-2 to TRBJ2-1, with TRBD2 identical over 10 bases. Germline V lookup: CDR1 LGHNA, CDR2 YNFKEQ. V shed 0 bases, J shed 9 bases, and the junction held 8 bases outside the gene matches. The CDR3 covers 16 residues. The CDR3 region is CASSQELAGWSGEQFF. In DNA, the CDR3 is TGTGCCAGCAGCCAAGAACTAGCGGGATGGAGCGGTGAGCAGTTCTTC.

The chain carries TRBV30 and TRBJ2-5; 8 bases map to TRBD2. This CDR3 is built from 15 residues. Germline V lookup: CDR1 GTSNPN, CDR2 SVGIG (reference sequence). V gave up 3 bases and J gave up 5 bases; unmatched junction bases: 11. This CDR3 is CAWRGGLAGGETQYF. For the CDR3, the DNA is TGTGCCTGGAGGGGTGGTCTAGCGGGCGGGGAGACCCAGTACTTC.

This clone has a handful of counts. V usage is TRBV9 and J usage is TRBJ2-7; unclear D gene. V gave up 4 bases and J gave up 6 bases, with 14 bases separating them. CDR1 is SGDLS and CDR2 is YYNGEE in the germline V gene. The CDR3 contains 13 residues. CDR3 sequence: CASSPSDRGEQYF. Written as DNA, the CDR3 is TGTGCCAGCAGCCCCTCGGATAGAGGCGAGCAGTACTTC.

The rearrangement uses TRBV6-5 and TRBJ2-1; 7 nucleotides agree with TRBD2. J was trimmed by 8 bases and V by 8 bases; bases with no gene match: 9. Germline V gives CDR1 MNHEY, CDR2 SVGAGI. This CDR3 is built from 13 residues. This chain's CDR3 is CASRAGLAHEQFF. CDR3 DNA sequence: TGTGCCAGCCGAGCGGGATTAGCCCATGAGCAGTTCTTC.

The gene calls are TRBV4-3 and TRBJ1-2, with 8 positions matching TRBD1. Looked up from germline, CDR1 is LGHNA and CDR2 is YSLEER. The CDR3 contains 16 residues. J was trimmed by 8 bases and V by 0 bases; bases with no gene match: 11. The CDR3 sequence: CASSQEARGPSRGYTF. The CDR3 DNA sequence: TGCGCCAGCAGCCAAGAGGCCAGGGGGCCTTCTAGGGGCTACACCTTC.

The DNA of the CDR3 is TGTGCCAGCAGCGCAGGACTAGCGGTGGTCACCGGGGAGCTGTTTTTT. It specifies CASSAGLAVVTGELFF. The chain is built from TRBV9 and TRBJ2-2; 10 positions agree with TRBD2. The CDR3 loop spans 16 amino acids. The junction had 6 bases not matched to a gene; V was cut back by 3 bases and J by 4 bases. Germline V gene data show CDR1 as SGDLS and CDR2 as YYNGEE.